This TCR beta chain is drawn from a study of T cells in Graves' hyperthyroidism and ophthalmopathy. The study, taken as a whole, reports: Prediction of ophthalmopathy progression came a median approximately 6 months pre-onset. A 13 V-J signature model discriminated ophthalmopathy versus stable hyperthyroidism.

Worth noting for this clonotype: What it recognizes is unknown.

From RNA transcripts, TCR beta CDR3 regions were amplified. The TCR CDR3 first-round RT-PCR relied on the HTBI primer set. TCRdb independently ran MiXCR on the multiplex PCR reads; one entry per CDR3 protein. The sample holds approximately 590,000 distinct CDR3 sequences, 15% to 19% seen once. The study based diagnoses on clinical symptoms, serum thyroxine and TRAb, thyroid ultrasound and orbital computed tomography. This CDR3 region has 15 residues. The V gene end was trimmed by 2 bases and the J gene end by 7 bases; junction bases not matched to a gene: 12. Germline assignment: CDR1 SGHRS and CDR2 YFSETQ.

The V and J genes are TRBV5-1 and TRBJ2-7; TRBD2 aligns across 7 bases. Input material: blood. The receptor comes from a young woman with Graves' hyperthyroidism. The CDR3 here is CASSLGGSDAGEQYF. The CDR3 DNA reads TGCGCCAGCAGCTTAGGCGGGAGTGACGCCGGGGAGCAGTACTTC.